This T cell receptor (beta chain) was obtained from a study of glioma-infiltrating T cells. The germline gives CDR1 SQVTM, CDR2 ANQGSEA. V dropped 4 bases and J dropped 0 bases, with 6 bases sitting between them. This CDR3 spans 12 amino acids. This clonotype turned up a few times. The iRepertoire nested amplicon-rescue multiplex PCR amplified TCR alpha and beta CDR3s from RNA. TCRdb re-analysed the multiplex PCR reads in MiXCR, keeping a single row per CDR3 protein. The table shows some 130,000 distinct CDR3 sequences, with roughly a quarter occurring only once. The receptor was derived from a human donor with low-grade glioma or glioblastoma, undergoing nonglioma brain surgery, or in good health (not recorded which). The rearrangement joins TRBV29-1 to TRBJ1-1; D may be TRBD1 (5 bases). What was sequenced was glioma tissue, nonneoplastic brain tissue, or PBMCs (not recorded which). Here the CDR3 reads CSVGQMNTEAFF. CDR3 DNA: TGCAGCGTTGGACAGATGAACACTGAAGCTTTCTTT.